This TCR beta chain was observed in a study of OX40 agonist ivuxolimab in advanced cancers. Comment on this clone: The antigen is unknown.

The germline CDR1 and CDR2 sequences are MDHEN and SYDVKM. Between the trimmed V and J ends, which lost 2 bases and 6 bases, there was a span of 19 bases. The CDR3 spans 16 residues. General observations from the study: The CD4+ and CD8+ T cells in the blood had expanded clonally by week 6 at 0.1 to 3.0 mg/kg.

The protocol was immunoSEQ multiplex PCR, while the TCRdb copy is restricted to in-frame clones and leaves out a portion. The table lists 30,000 to 45,000 clones, about 87% of them singletons. The source was CD4+ or CD8+ T cells sorted from blood, collected in a trial of the OX40 agonist ivuxolimab. The genes are TRBV28 and TRBJ1-2, with D unresolved. This clonotype originated in an adult with an advanced solid tumor such as melanoma, head and neck, liver or kidney cancer. CDR3 protein: CASSLNGVGREDGYTF. The CDR3 DNA is TGTGCCAGCAGTTTAAATGGGGTGGGGAGAGAGGATGGCTACACCTTC.